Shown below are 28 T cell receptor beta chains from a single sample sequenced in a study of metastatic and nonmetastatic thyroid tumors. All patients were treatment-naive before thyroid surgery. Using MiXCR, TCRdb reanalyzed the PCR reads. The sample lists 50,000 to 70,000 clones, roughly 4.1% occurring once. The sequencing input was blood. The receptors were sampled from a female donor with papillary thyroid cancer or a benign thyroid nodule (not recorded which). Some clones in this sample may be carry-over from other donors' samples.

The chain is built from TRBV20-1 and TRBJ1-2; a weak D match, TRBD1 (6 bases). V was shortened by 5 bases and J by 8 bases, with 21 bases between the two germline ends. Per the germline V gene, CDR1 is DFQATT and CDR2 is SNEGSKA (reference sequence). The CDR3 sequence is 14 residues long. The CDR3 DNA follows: TGCAGTGCTTTCCCCGCCGGGAGGGGGAAGGGCTACACCTTC. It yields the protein CSAFPAGRGKGYTF.

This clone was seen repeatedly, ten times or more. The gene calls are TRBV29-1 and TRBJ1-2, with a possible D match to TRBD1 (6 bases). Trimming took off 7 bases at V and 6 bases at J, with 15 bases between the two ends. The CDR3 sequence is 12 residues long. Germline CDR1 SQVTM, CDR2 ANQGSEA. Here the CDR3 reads CSGSLDSHGYTF. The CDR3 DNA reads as TGCAGCGGAAGTCTGGACAGCCATGGCTACACCTTC.

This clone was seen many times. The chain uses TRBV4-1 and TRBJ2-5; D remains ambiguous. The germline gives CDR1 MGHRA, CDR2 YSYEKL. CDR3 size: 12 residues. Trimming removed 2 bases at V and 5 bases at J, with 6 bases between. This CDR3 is CASSQTGETQYF. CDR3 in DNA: TGCGCCAGCAGCCAAACCGGGGAGACCCAGTACTTC.

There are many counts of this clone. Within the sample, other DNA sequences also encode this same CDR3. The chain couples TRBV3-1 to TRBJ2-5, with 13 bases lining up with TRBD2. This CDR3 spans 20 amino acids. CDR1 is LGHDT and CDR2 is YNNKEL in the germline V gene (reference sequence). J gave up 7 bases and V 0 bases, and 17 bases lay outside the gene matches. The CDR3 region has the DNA TGTGCCAGCAGCCAAGAGTGGGGGGGACTAGCGGGAATGGGGGCCAGGACCCAGTACTTC. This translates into CASSQEWGGLAGMGARTQYF.

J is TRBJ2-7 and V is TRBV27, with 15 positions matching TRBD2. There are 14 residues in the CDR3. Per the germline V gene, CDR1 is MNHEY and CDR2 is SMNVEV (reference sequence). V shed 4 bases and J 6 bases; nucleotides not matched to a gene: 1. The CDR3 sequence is CASSWTSGRAEQYF. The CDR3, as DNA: TGTGCCAGCAGTTGGACTAGCGGGAGGGCCGAGCAGTACTTC.

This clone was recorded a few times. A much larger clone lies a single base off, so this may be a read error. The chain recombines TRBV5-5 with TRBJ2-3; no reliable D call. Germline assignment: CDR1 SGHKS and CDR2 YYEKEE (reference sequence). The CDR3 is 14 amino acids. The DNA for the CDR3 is TGTGCCGGCAGCTTGGTAGGCAGAACAGATACGCAGTATTTT. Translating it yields CAGSLVGRTDTQYF.

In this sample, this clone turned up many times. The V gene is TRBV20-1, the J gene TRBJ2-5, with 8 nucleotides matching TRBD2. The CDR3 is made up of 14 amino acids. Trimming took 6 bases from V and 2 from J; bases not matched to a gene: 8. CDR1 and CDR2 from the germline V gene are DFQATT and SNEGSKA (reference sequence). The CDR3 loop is CSAALTSGQETQYF. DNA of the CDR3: TGCAGTGCCGCTCTCACTAGCGGACAAGAGACCCAGTACTTC.

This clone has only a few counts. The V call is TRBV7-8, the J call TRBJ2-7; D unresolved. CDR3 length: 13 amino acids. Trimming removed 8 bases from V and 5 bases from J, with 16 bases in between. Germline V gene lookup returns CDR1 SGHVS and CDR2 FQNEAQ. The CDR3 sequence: CASAGSGWDEQYF. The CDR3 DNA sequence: TGTGCCAGCGCCGGGTCAGGATGGGACGAGCAGTACTTC.

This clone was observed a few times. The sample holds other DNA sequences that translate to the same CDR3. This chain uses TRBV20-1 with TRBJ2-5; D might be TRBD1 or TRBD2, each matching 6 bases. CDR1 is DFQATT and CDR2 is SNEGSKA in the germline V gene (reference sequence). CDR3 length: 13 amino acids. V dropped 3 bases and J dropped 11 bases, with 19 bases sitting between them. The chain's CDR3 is CSASGGLAGTQYF. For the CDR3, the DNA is TGCAGTGCTAGCGGGGGCCTGGCTGGGACACAGTACTTC.

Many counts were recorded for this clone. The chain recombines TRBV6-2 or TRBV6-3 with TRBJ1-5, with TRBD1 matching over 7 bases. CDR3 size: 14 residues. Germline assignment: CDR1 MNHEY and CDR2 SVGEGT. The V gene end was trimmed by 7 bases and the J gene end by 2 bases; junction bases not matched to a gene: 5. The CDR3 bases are TGTGCCAGCAACCTCGGACAGGGCAATCAGCCCCAGCATTTT. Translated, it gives CASNLGQGNQPQHF.

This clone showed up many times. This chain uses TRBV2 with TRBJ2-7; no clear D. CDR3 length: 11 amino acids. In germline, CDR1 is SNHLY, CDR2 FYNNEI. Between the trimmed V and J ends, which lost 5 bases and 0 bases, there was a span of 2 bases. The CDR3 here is CASSFSYEQYF. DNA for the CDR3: TGTGCCAGCAGTTTCTCCTACGAGCAGTACTTC.

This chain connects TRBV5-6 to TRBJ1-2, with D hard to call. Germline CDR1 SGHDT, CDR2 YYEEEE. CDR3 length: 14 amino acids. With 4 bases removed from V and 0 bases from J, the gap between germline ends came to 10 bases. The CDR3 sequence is CASSTATANYGYTF. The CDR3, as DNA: TGTGCCAGCAGCACCGCGACGGCTAACTATGGCTACACCTTC.

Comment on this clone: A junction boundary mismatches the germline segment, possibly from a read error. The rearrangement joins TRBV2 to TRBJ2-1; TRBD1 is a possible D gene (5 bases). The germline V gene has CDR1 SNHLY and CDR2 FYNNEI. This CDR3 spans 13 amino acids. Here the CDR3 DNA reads TGCGCCAGCAGCCCTATACAGGCGGCTGAGCAGTTCTTC. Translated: CASSPIQAAEQFF.

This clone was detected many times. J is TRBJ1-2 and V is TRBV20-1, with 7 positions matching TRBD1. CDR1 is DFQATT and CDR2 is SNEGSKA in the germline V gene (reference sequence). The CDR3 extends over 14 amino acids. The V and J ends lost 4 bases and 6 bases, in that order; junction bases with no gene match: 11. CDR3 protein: CSANSPTGQDGYTF. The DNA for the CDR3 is TGCAGTGCTAATTCTCCGACAGGGCAGGATGGCTACACCTTC.

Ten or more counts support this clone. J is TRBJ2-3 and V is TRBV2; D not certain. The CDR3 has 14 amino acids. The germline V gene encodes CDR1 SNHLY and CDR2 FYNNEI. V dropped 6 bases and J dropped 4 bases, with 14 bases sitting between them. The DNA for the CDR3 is TGTGCCAGCAGGGCCTCACCTCTTCCAGATACGCAGTATTTT. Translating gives CASRASPLPDTQYF.

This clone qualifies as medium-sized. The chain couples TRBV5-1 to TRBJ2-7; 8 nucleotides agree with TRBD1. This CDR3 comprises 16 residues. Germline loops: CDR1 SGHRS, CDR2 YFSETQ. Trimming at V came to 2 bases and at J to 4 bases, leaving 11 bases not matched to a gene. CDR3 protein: CASSLRTGTMSYEQYF. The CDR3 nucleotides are TGCGCCAGCAGCTTAAGGACAGGGACCATGAGTTACGAGCAGTACTTC.

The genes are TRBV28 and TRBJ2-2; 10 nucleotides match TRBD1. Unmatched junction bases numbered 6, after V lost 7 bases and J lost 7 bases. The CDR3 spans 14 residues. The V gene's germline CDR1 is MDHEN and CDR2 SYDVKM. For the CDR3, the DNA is TGTGCCAGCATACGACAGGGGGCTTGCGGGGAGCTGTTTTTT. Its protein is CASIRQGACGELFF. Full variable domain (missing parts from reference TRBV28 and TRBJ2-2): DVKVTQSSRYLVKRTGEKVFLECVQDMDHENMFWYRQDPGLGLRLIYFSYDVKMKEKGDIPEGYSVSREKKERFSLILESASTNQTSMYLCASIRQGACGELFFGEGSRLTVL.

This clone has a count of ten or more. CDR3 coding DNA: TGTGCCAGCAGTTATAAACCACCAGGAAACACCATATATTTT. Protein: CASSYKPPGNTIYF. The V call is TRBV2, the J call TRBJ1-3; D remains unclear. This CDR3 comprises 14 residues. CDR1 is SNHLY, CDR2 FYNNEI, per germline. Trimming removed 5 bases at V and 4 bases at J, with 12 bases between.

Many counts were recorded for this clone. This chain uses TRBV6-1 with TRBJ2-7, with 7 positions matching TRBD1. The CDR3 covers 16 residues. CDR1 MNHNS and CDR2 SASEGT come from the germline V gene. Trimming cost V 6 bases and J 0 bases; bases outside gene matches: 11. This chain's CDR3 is CASRLSSTGSSYEQYF. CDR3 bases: TGTGCCAGCAGACTAAGCTCGACAGGGAGCTCCTACGAGCAGTACTTC.

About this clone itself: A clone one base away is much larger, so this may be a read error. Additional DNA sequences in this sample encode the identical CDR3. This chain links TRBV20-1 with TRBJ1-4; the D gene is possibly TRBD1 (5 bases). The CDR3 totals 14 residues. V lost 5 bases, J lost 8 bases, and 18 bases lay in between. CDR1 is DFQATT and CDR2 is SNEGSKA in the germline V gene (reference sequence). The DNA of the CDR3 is TGCAGTGCTCTAGCAGGGATGGGTAACGAAAAACTGTTTTTT. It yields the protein CSALAGMGNEKLFF.

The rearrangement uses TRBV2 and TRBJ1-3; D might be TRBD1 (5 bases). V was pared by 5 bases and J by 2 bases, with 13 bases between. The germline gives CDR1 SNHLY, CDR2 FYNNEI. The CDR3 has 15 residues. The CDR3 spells CASSYWQGTGNTIYF. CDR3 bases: TGTGCCAGCAGTTATTGGCAGGGCACTGGAAACACCATATATTTT.

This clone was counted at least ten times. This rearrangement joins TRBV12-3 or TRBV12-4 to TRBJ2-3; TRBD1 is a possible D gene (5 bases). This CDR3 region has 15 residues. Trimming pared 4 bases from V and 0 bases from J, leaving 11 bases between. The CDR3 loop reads CASSSRRTSTDTQYF. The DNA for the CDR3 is TGTGCCAGCAGTTCCCGACGGACAAGCACAGATACGCAGTATTTT.

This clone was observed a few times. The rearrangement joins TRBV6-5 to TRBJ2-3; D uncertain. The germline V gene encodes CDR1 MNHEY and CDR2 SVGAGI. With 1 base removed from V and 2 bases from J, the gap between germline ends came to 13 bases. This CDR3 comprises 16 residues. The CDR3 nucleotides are TGTGCCAGCAGTTACTTCCCCCCCCCGCCCACAGATACGCAGTATTTT. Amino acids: CASSYFPPPPTDTQYF.

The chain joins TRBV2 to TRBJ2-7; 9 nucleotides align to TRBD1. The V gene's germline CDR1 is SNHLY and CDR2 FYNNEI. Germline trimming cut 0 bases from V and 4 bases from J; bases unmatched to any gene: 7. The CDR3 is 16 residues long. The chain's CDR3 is CASSEARGTGSYEQYF. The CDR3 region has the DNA TGTGCCAGCAGTGAAGCGCGAGGGACAGGGTCGTACGAGCAGTACTTC.

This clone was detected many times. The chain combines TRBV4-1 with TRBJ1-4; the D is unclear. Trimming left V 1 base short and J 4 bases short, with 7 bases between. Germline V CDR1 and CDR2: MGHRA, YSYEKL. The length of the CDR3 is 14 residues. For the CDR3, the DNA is TGCGCCAGCAGCCAAGGGACGAATAATGAAAAACTGTTTTTT. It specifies CASSQGTNNEKLFF.

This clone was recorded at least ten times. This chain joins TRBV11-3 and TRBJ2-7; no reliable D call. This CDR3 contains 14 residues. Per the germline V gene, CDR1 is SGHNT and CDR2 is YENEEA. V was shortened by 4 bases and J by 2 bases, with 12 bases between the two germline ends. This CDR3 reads CASSYGVTAYEQYF. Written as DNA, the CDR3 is TGTGCCAGCAGCTATGGCGTCACAGCCTACGAGCAGTACTTC.

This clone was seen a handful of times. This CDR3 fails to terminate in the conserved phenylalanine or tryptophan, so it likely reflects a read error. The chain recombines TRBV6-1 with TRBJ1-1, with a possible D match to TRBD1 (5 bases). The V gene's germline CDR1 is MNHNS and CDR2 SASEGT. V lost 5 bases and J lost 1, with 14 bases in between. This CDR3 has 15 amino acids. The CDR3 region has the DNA TGTGCCAGCAGTCGCCTAGGGGTTAGGAACACTGAAGCTTTCTCT. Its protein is CASSRLGVRNTEAFS.

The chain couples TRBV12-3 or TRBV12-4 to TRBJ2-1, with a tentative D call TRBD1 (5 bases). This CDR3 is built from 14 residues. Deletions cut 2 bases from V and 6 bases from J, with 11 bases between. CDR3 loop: CASSLRSGINEQFF. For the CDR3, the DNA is TGTGCCAGCAGTTTAAGATCAGGGATCAATGAGCAGTTCTTC.